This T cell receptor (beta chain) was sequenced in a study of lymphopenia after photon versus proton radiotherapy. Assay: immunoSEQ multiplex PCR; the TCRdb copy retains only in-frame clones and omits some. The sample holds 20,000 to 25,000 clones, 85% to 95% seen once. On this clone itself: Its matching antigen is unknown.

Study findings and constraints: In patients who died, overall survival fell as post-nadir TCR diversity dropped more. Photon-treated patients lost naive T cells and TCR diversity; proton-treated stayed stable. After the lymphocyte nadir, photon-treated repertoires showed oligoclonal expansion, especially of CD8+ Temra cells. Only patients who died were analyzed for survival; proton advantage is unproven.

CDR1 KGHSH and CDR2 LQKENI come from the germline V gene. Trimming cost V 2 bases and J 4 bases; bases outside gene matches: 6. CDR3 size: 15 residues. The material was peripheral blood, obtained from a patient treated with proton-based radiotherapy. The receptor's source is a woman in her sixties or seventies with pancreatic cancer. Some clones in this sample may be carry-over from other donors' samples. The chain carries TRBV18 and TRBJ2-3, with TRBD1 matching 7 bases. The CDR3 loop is CASSPTQGVADTQYF. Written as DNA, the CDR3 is TGTGCCAGCTCACCAACCCAGGGGGTTGCAGATACGCAGTATTTT.